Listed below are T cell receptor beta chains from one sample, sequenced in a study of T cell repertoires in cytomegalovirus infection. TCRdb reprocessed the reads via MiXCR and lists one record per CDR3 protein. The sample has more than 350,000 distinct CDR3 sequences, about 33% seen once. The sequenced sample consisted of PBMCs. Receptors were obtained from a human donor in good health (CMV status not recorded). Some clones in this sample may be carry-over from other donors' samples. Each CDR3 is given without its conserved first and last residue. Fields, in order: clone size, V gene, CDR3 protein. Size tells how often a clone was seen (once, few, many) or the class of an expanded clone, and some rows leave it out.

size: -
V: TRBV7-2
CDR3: ASSLVAVAEAS

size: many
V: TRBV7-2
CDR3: ASSYRVGEQY

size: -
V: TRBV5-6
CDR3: ASSSPGDGQETQY

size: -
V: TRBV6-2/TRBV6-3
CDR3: ASSSPGQGALPMNTEAF

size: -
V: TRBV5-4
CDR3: ASSLDLRGGTGELF

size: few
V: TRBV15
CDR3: ATSRPGWGYEQY

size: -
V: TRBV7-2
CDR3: ASSLFGSGGAETQY

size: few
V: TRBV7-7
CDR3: ASSPRLGFGETQY

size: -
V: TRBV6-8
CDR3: ASRYSSGGYNEQF

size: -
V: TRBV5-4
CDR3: ASSPGPSQNTEAF

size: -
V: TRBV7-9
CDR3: ASTPMKVPPDTQY

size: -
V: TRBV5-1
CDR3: ASNSRGTDTQY

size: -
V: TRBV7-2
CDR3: ASSWGPPHNSPLH

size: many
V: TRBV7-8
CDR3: ASSITGTTEAF

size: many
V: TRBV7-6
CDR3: ASSLAPPDRPNTEAF

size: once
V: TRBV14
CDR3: ASSLATGVMYEQY

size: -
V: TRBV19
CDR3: ASSIDGEWGRPNTEAF

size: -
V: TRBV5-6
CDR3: ASSYSGRETYNEQF

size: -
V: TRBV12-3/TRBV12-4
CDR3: ASSRGLPDTGELF

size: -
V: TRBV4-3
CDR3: ASSQEAGPNYGYT

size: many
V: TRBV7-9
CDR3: ASSPGTSGGTDTQY

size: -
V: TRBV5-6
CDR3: ASSPRTRQGANIQY

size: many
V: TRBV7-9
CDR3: ASSRGAGINQPQH

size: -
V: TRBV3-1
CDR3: ASSQAAAWTHTGETQY

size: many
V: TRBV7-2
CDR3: ASSLEGRSTDTQY

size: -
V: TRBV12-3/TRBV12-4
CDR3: ASSPRTGSNGYT

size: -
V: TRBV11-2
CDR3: ASSILWTKLSGNTIY

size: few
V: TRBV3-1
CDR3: ASSQEPTLSRFNSPLH

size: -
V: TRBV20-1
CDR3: SAEAGGAQTQY

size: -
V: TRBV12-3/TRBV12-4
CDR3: ASWDTGTGVIGTNEKLF

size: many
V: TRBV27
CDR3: ASSLDPGVSYEQY

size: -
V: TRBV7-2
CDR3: ASSLATTVVDVTEAF

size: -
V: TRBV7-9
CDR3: ASSPRQASYQETQY

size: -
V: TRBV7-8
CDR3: ARGLDRGTEAF

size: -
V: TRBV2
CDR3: AISDPDLNYGYT

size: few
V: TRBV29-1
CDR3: SVALWDFTDTQY

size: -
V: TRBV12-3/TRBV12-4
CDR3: ASSLPRVAYVQY

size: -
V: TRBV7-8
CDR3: ASSLPSGQASSYNEQF

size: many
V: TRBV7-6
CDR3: ASSGPTGGYGSEQF

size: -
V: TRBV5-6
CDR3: ASSSGRTYQETQY

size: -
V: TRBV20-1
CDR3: SASLAGYNEQF

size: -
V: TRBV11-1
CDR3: ASSLLLGQETQY

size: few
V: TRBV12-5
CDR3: ASGLVPTGGVDTEAF

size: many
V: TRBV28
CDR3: ASSLALGEQF

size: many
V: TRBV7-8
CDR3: ASSSGLAGGTDTQY

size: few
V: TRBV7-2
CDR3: ASSRYGEVHEQY

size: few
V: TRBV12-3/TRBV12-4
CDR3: ASNIGSWAEAF

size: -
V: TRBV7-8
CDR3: ASSYPTGLLPGSNQPQH

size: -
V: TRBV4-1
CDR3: ASSQDPKGGKLF